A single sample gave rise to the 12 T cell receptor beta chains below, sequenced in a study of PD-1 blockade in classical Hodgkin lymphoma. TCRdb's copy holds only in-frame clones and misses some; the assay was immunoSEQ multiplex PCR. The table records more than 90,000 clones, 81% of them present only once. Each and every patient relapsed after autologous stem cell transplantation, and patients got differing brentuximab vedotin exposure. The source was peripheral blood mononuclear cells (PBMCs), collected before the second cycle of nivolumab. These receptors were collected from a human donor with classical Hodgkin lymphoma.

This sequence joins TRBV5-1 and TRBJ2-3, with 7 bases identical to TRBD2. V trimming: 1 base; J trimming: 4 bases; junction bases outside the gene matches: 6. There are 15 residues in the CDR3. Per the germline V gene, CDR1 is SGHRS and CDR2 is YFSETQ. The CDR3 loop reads CASSLITSASDTQYF. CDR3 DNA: TGCGCCAGCAGCTTGATTACTAGCGCCTCAGATACGCAGTATTTT.

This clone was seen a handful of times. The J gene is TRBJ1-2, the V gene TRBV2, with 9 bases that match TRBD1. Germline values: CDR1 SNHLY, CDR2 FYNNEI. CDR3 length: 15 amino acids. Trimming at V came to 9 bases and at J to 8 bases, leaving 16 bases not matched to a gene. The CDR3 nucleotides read TGTGCCAGAAAGGGGACAGGGTCATCTGGCTTAGGCTACACCTTC. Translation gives CARKGTGSSGLGYTF.

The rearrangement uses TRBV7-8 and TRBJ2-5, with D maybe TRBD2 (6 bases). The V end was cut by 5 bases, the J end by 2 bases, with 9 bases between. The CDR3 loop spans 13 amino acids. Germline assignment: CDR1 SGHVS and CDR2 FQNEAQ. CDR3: CASSQGLQETQYF. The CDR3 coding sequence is TGTGCCAGCAGCCAGGGACTGCAAGAGACCCAGTACTTC.

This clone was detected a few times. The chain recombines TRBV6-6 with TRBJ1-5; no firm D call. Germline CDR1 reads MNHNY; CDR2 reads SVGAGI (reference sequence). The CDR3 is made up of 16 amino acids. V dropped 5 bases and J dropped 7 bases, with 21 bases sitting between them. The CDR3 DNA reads TGTGCCAGCAGTACGTACCGGGCCCCTCAGGAGCAGCCCCAGCATTTT. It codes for CASSTYRAPQEQPQHF.

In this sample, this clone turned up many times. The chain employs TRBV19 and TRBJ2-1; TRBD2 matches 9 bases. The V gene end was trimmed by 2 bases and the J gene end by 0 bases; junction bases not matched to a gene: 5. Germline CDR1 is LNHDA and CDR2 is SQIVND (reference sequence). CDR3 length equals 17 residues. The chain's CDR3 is CASSISGSGSSYNEQFF. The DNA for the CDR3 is TGTGCCAGTAGTATATCGGGTAGCGGGAGCTCCTACAATGAGCAGTTCTTC.

The DNA of the CDR3 is TGTGCCAGCAGCCCACCCCCTAGCGGGAGGATCACCGGGGAGCTGTTTTTT. This encodes CASSPPPSGRITGELFF. The J gene is TRBJ2-2, the V gene TRBV9; 11 bases are a match to TRBD2. The length of the CDR3 is 17 residues. Unmatched junction bases numbered 9, after V lost 4 bases and J lost 4 bases. The germline CDR1 and CDR2 sequences are SGDLS and YYNGEE.

CDR3 residues: CASSISSSGSYTGELFF. CDR3 nucleotide sequence: TGTGCCAGTAGTATTTCTTCTAGCGGGAGTTACACCGGGGAGCTGTTTTTT. The chain is built from TRBV19 and TRBJ2-2, with 10 bases fitting TRBD2. J gave up 3 bases and V 3 bases, and 7 bases lay outside the gene matches. Germline CDR1 is LNHDA and CDR2 is SQIVND (reference sequence). The CDR3 loop spans 17 amino acids.

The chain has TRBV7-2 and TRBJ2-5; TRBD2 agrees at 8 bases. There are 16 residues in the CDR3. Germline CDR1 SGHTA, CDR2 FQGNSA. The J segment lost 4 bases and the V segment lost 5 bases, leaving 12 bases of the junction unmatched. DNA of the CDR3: TGTGCCAGCAGCAGTACAGCGGGAGAGTCGCCAGAGACCCAGTACTTC. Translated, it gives CASSSTAGESPETQYF. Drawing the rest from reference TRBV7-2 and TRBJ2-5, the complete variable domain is GAGVSQSPSNKVTEKGKDVELRCDPISGHTALYWYRQSLGQGLEFLIYFQGNSAPDKSGLPSDRFSAERTGGSVSTLTIQRTQQEDSAVYLCASSSTAGESPETQYFGPGTRLLVL.

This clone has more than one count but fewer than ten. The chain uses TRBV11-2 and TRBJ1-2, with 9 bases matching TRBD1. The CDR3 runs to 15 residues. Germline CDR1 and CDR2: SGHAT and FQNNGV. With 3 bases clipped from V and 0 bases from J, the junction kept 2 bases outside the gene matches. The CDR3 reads CASSFDRGTNYGYTF. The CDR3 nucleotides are TGTGCCAGCAGCTTCGACAGGGGGACTAACTATGGCTACACCTTC. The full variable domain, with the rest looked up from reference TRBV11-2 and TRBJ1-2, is EAGVAQSPRYKIIEKRQSVAFWCNPISGHATLYWYQQILGQGPKLLIQFQNNGVVDDSQLPKDRFSAERLKGVDSTLKIQPAKLEDSAVYLCASSFDRGTNYGYTFGSGTRLTVV.

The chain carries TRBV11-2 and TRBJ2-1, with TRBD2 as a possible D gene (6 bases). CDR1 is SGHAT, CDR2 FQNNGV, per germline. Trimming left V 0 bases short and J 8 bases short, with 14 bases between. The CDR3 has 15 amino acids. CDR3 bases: TGTGCCAGCAGCTTAGATCTGGCTAGCGAACATGAGCAGTTCTTC. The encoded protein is CASSLDLASEHEQFF.

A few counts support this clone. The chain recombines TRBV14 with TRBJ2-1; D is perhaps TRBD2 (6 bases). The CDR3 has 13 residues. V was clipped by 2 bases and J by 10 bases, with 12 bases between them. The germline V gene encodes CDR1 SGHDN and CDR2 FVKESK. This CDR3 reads CASSQLERAEQFF. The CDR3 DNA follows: TGTGCCAGCAGCCAACTAGAGCGGGCAGAGCAGTTCTTC.

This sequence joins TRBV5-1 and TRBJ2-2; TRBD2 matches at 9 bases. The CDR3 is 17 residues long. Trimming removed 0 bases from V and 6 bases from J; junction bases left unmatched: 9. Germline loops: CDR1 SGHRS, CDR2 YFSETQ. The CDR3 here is CASSLVGTSRTSGELFF. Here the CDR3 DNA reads TGCGCCAGCAGCTTGGTGGGGACTAGCCGGACCTCCGGGGAGCTGTTTTTT. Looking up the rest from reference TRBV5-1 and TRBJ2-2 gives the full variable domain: KAGVTQTPRYLIKTRGQQVTLSCSPISGHRSVSWYQQTPGQGLQFLFEYFSETQRNKGNFPGRFSGRQFSNSRSEMNVSTLELGDSALYLCASSLVGTSRTSGELFFGEGSRLTVL.